These T cell receptor beta chains were read from a single sample in a study of blood T cell repertoires in COVID-19. Here immunoSEQ multiplex PCR was the method, and the copy in TCRdb shows in-frame clones only, minus some. Of under 200,000 clones listed, about 80% are singletons. Sequencing was performed on PBMCs or T cells enriched from blood (not recorded which). All receptors derive from a man in his forties or fifties who had recovered from COVID-19. CDR3s include the opening cysteine and the closing phenylalanine or tryptophan. A D gene is named only where the DNA matches it firmly. Some rows have no size entry. The others give once, few or many, or a class for an expanded clone.

j_gene | abundance | v_gene | d_gene | CDR3nt | CDR3aa
TRBJ2-7 | few | TRBV9 | TRBD2 | TGTGCCAGCAGCCGTGGGACTACCTACGAGCAGTACTTC | CASSRGTTYEQYF
TRBJ1-5 | few | TRBV7-2 | - | TGTGCCAGCAGCTTAGTATCTGGGCAGGATCAGCCCCAGCATTTT | CASSLVSGQDQPQHF
TRBJ2-1 | - | TRBV19 | - | TGTGCCAGTAGTATAGGGACTACCAAATACAATGAGCAGTTCTTC | CASSIGTTKYNEQFF
TRBJ2-5 | - | TRBV24-1 | TRBD2 | TGTGCCACCAGTGGGACGGGGGGGTCGCAAGAGACCCAGTACTTC | CATSGTGGSQETQYF
TRBJ1-1 | - | TRBV7-2 | - | TGTGCCAGCAGCCGGACGGAGGGCACTGAAGCTTTCTTT | CASSRTEGTEAFF
TRBJ1-2 | - | TRBV6-4 | TRBD1 | TGTGCCAGCACAAGGAACACAGGGGACTATGGCTACACCTTC | CASTRNTGDYGYTF
TRBJ2-5 | - | TRBV9 | - | TGTGCCAGCAGCGTAGCCGACAGCCCCTGGGAGACCCAGTACTTC | CASSVADSPWETQYF
TRBJ2-7 | - | TRBV14 | - | TGTGCCAGCAGCCGAAGTTCTGTAGGAGGGTGGAGGCACGAGCAGTACTTC | CASSRSSVGGWRHEQYF
TRBJ2-1 | - | TRBV6-5 | TRBD1 | TGTGCCAGCAGTTACTTGGGACAGTCTTACAATGAGCAGTTCTTC | CASSYLGQSYNEQFF
TRBJ2-7 | once | TRBV5-1 | TRBD2 | TGCGCCAGCAGCTTGGTTTCTAGCGGAACAGACGAGCAGTACTTC | CASSLVSSGTDEQYF
TRBJ2-5 | - | TRBV7-7 | TRBD1 | TGTGCCAGCAGCTTAGAGAGAGGTGGGACAGCCCTAGGGACCCAGTACTTC | CASSLERGGTALGTQYF
TRBJ2-7 | medium-sized | TRBV19 | TRBD1 | TGTGCCAGTAGTCCAGGACAGGTCTCCTACGAGCAGTACTTC | CASSPGQVSYEQYF
TRBJ2-7 | - | TRBV2 | - | TGTGCCAGCACCCCTGGGAGCCCGCCCTACGAGCAGTACTTC | CASTPGSPPYEQYF
TRBJ1-5 | - | TRBV10-3 | - | TGTGCCATCAGTGAGTCAGTGGGTGGCAGGGAGGACAATCAGCCCCAGCATTTT | CAISESVGGREDNQPQHF
TRBJ1-2 | - | TRBV29-1 | - | TGCAGCGTTGACTCCGTACAGGGAGTCGGTGGCTACACCTTC | CSVDSVQGVGGYTF
TRBJ2-2 | - | TRBV19 | - | TGTGCCGCCCAGAGGCGAGGGTTTGGGGAGCTGTTTTTT | CAAQRRGFGELFF
TRBJ2-1 | - | TRBV3-1/TRBV3-2 | - | TGTGCCAGCAGCCAAGATGGGTTATTTGGTGGTAGCGATGAGCAGTTCTTC | CASSQDGLFGGSDEQFF
TRBJ1-2 | few | TRBV5-5 | - | TGTGCCAGCAGCTTATCATATGAGCCATACTATGGCTACACCTTC | CASSLSYEPYYGYTF
TRBJ1-4 | - | TRBV7-9 | TRBD1 | TGTGCCAGCAGCTTGGGACAGGCAGAAAATGAAAAACTGTTTTTT | CASSLGQAENEKLFF
TRBJ2-7 | - | TRBV28 | TRBD2 | TGTGCCAGCAGCACCCCTGTAGCGGGAGGGCCTCTTTACGAGCAGTACTTC | CASSTPVAGGPLYEQYF
TRBJ2-2 | - | TRBV6-5 | - | TGTGCCAGCAGTAAATCGGAGGCCGGGGAGCTGTTTTTT | CASSKSEAGELFF
TRBJ1-4 | once | TRBV19 | - | TGTGCCAGTAGTCTCCGCCTGAGCGACGGGAAACTGTTTTTT | CASSLRLSDGKLFF
TRBJ1-6 | - | TRBV9 | TRBD1 | TGTGCCAGCAGCGTAGAAGGGGGCGGGTCACCCCTCCACTTT | CASSVEGGGSPLHF
TRBJ2-7 | once | TRBV7-8 | - | TGTGCCAGCAGCTCTATACAGGGTTACTACGAGCAGTACTTC | CASSSIQGYYEQYF
TRBJ2-7 | once | TRBV28 | - | TGTGCCAGCAGTGCCCTGGGGGGCGAGCAGTACTTC | CASSALGGEQYF
TRBJ2-1 | once | TRBV21-1 | - | TGTGCCAGCAGCCCTAAAGGGACTAGCGGAAACTACAATGAGCAGTTCTTC | CASSPKGTSGNYNEQFF
TRBJ1-2 | - | TRBV5-1 | - | TGCGCCAGCAGCTCTCACCAGGGTGTTGAGGATGGCTACACCTTC | CASSSHQGVEDGYTF
TRBJ2-3 | - | TRBV7-3 | - | TGTGCCAGCAGCCCTCTAATCGGTGGCACAGATACGCAGTATTTT | CASSPLIGGTDTQYF
TRBJ2-2 | - | TRBV5-1 | TRBD2 | TGCGCCAGCAGCTACCTAGCGGGAGGGCCCGGGGAGCTGTTTTTT | CASSYLAGGPGELFF
TRBJ1-2 | - | TRBV5-1 | - | TGCGCCAGCAGCTTAGGACAGAACTATGGCTACACCTTC | CASSLGQNYGYTF
TRBJ1-1 | few | TRBV5-5 | - | TGTGCCAGCAGCTTGGTAGTCTTCACTGAAGCTTTCTTT | CASSLVVFTEAFF
TRBJ1-5 | - | TRBV24-1 | TRBD1 | TGTGCCACCCCGGGGACAGGGAGTGACAATCAGCCCCAGCATTTT | CATPGTGSDNQPQHF
TRBJ2-7 | - | TRBV5-1 | TRBD2 | TGCGCCAGCAGCTCCGGGGGGAGCTCCTACGAGCAGTACTTC | CASSSGGSSYEQYF
TRBJ2-3 | - | TRBV7-9 | TRBD2 | TGTGCCAGCAGCCGGGAGGAGGGATCGCAGTATTTT | CASSREEGSQYF
TRBJ2-2 | - | TRBV24-1 | TRBD2 | TGTGCCACCAGTGATTGGGGACTAGAGGGCACCGGGGAGCTGTTTTTT | CATSDWGLEGTGELFF
TRBJ2-7 | - | TRBV6-5 | - | TGTGCCAGCAGTTACTCGGGGGGGGCAACCTACGAGCAGTACTTC | CASSYSGGATYEQYF
TRBJ1-1 | - | TRBV5-1 | - | TGCGCCAGCAGGGGCGGTCCGGAGGGCACTGAAGCTTTCTTT | CASRGGPEGTEAFF
TRBJ2-6 | - | TRBV11-3 | TRBD1 | TGTGCCAGCAGCTTAGAGGGACAGGCGATACTTTCTGGGGCCAACGTCCTGACTTTC | CASSLEGQAILSGANVLTF
TRBJ2-3 | once | TRBV5-5 | TRBD2 | TGTGCCAGCAGCCCAGGCCCCCAGCGGGGGGGCCGAACAGATACGCAGTATTTT | CASSPGPQRGGRTDTQYF
TRBJ2-3 | - | TRBV10-1 | - | TGCGCCAGCAGCAAACTGACAGACACAGATACGCAGTATTTT | CASSKLTDTDTQYF
TRBJ2-1 | - | TRBV2 | TRBD2 | TGTGCCAGCAGGCTAGCGGGGGAGCAGTTCTTC | CASRLAGEQFF
TRBJ2-7 | - | TRBV20-1 | - | TGCAGTGCTAGTCCTTCAGGTGTTGCCCACGAGCAGTACTTC | CSASPSGVAHEQYF
TRBJ2-2 | - | TRBV20-1 | - | TGCAGTGCTAGTGACAGGAAGAACACCGGGGAGCTGTTTTTT | CSASDRKNTGELFF
TRBJ1-2 | - | TRBV29-1 | - | TGCAGCGTTACGGCGGACAGCTTATATGGCTACACCTTC | CSVTADSLYGYTF
TRBJ1-5 | - | TRBV5-5 | TRBD1 | TGTGCCAGCAGCTTCGACAGGGCCTATCAGCCCCAGCATTTT | CASSFDRAYQPQHF
TRBJ2-1 | - | TRBV5-1 | - | TGCGCCAGCAGCTTGGCTACCTCCTACAATGAGCAGTTCTTC | CASSLATSYNEQFF
TRBJ2-5 | - | TRBV10-2 | - | TGCGCCAGCAGTGCCAGAAGAAACCAAGAGACCCAGTACTTC | CASSARRNQETQYF
TRBJ2-4 | - | TRBV3-1/TRBV3-2 | TRBD2 | TGTGCCAGCAGCCAAGAACTAGCGGGGGATCAGTACTTC | CASSQELAGDQYF
TRBJ2-3 | few | TRBV27 | TRBD2 | TGTGCCAGCAGTATAGCGGGAGTCGTCACAGATACGCAGTATTTT | CASSIAGVVTDTQYF
TRBJ1-1 | - | TRBV7-3 | - | TGTGCCAGCAGCTTCAACAGGGATGGTGAAGCTTTCTTT | CASSFNRDGEAFF
TRBJ1-5 | - | TRBV29-1 | - | TGCAGCCTCCAAGGGGGAATCAATCAGCCCCAGCATTTT | CSLQGGINQPQHF
TRBJ2-1 | - | TRBV24-1 | TRBD2 | TGTGCCACCAGCACAAACTCCGGGACTAGCGTGGGGCTGGAGCAGTTCTTC | CATSTNSGTSVGLEQFF
TRBJ1-6 | few | TRBV27 | - | TGTGCCAGCAGTCCCGCCCGGTCTAATAATTCACCCCTCCACTTT | CASSPARSNNSPLHF